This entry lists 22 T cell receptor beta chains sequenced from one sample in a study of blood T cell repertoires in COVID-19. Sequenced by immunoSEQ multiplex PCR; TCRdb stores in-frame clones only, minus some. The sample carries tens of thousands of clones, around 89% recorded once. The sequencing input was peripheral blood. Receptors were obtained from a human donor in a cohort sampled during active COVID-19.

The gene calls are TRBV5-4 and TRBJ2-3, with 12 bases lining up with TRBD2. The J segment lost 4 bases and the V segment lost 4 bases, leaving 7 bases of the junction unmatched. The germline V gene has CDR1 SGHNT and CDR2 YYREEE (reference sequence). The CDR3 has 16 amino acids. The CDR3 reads CASSTRLAGDADTQYF. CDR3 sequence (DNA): TGTGCCAGCAGCACAAGACTAGCGGGAGACGCAGATACGCAGTATTTT.

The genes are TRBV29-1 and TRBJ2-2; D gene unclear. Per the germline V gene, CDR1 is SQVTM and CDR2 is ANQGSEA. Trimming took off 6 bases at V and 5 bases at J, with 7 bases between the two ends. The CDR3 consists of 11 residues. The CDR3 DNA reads TGCAGCGTGAGGTGGACCGGGGAGCTGTTTTTT. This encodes CSVRWTGELFF.

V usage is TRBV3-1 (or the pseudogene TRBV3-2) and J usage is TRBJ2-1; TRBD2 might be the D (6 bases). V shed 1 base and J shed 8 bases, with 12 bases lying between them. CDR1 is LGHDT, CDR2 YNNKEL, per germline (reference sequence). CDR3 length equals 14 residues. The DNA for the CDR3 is TGTGCCAGCAGCCAAGCGGGAGCTAGCTATGAGCAGTTCTTC. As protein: CASSQAGASYEQFF.

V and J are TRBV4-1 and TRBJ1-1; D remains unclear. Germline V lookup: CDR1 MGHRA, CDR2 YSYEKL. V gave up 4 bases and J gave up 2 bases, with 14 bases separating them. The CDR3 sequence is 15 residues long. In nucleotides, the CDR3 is TGCGCCAGCAGCCCAAGTGGCAGATATAACACTGAAGCTTTCTTT. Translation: CASSPSGRYNTEAFF.

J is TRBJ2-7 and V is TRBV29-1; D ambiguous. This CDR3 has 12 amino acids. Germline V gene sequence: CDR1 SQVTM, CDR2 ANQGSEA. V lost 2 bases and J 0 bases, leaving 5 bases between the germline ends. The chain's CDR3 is CSVEINSYEQYF. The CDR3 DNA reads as TGCAGCGTTGAAATTAACTCCTACGAGCAGTACTTC.

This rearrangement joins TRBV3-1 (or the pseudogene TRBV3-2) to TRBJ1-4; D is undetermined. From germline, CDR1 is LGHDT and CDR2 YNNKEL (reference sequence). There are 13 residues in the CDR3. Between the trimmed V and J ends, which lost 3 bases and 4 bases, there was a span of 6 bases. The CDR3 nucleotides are TGTGCCAGCAGCCAGGCTGGTAATGAAAAACTGTTTTTT. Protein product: CASSQAGNEKLFF.

The CDR3 bases are TGTGCCACCAGCAAAGGGGCCCGAACAAATCAGCCCCAGCATTTT. Protein: CATSKGARTNQPQHF. This chain connects TRBV15 to TRBJ1-5; weak D call: TRBD1 (5 bases). This CDR3 is built from 15 residues. The V end was cut by 4 bases, the J end by 4 bases, with 14 bases between. In germline, CDR1 is LNHNV, CDR2 YYDKDF (reference sequence).

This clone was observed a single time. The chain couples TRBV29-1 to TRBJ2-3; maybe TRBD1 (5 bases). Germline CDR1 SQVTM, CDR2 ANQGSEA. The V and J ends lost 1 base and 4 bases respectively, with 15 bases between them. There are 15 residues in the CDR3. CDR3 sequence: CSVEGLGQGSDTQYF. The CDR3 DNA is TGCAGCGTTGAAGGTCTGGGGCAGGGCTCAGATACGCAGTATTTT.

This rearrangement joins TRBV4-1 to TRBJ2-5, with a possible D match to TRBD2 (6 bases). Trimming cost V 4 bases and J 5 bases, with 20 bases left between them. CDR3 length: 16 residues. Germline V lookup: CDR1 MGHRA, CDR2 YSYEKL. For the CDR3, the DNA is TGCGCCAGCAGCCCCGGTGGGAGGCGGGTCGATGAGACCCAGTACTTC. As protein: CASSPGGRRVDETQYF.

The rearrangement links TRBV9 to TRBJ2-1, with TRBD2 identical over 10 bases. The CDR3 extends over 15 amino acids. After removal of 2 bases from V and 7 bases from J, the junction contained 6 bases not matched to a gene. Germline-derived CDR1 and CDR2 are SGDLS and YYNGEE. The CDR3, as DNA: TGTGCCAGCAGCGTCAGCGGGGGGGCCCGGAATGAGCAGTTCTTC. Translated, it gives CASSVSGGARNEQFF.

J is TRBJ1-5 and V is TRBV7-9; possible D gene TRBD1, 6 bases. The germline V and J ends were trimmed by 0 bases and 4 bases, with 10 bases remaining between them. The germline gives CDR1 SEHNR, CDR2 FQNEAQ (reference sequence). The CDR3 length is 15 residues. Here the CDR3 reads CASSLAETGNQPQHF. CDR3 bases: TGTGCCAGCAGCTTAGCAGAGACAGGAAATCAGCCCCAGCATTTT.

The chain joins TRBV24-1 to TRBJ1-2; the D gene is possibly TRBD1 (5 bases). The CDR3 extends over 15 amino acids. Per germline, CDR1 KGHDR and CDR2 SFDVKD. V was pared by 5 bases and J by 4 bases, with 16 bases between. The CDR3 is CATSGARPGIYGYTF. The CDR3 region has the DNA TGTGCCACCAGTGGCGCCCGACCAGGGATCTATGGCTACACCTTC.

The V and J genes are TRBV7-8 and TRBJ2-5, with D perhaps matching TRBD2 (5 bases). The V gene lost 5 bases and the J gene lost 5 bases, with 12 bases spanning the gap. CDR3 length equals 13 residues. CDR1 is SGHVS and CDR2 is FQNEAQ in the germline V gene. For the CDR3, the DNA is TGTGCCAGCAGCCCTGCGGGCTACGAGACCCAGTACTTC. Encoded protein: CASSPAGYETQYF.

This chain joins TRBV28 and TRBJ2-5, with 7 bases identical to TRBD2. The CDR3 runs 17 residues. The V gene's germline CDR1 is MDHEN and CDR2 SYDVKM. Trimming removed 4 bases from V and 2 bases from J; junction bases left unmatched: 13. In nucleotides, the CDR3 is TGTGCCAGCAGTTCGCCGGGACTATACCTCACACAAGAGACCCAGTACTTC. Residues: CASSSPGLYLTQETQYF. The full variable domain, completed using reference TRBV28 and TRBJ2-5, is DVKVTQSSRYLVKRTGEKVFLECVQDMDHENMFWYRQDPGLGLRLIYFSYDVKMKEKGDIPEGYSVSREKKERFSLILESASTNQTSMYLCASSSPGLYLTQETQYFGPGTRLLVL.

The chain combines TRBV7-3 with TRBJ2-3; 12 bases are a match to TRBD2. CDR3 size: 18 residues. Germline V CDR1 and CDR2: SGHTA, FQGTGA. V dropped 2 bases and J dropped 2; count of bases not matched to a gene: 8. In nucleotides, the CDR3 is TGTGCCAGCAGCTTAGGCCTGGGACTAGCGGGCACCACAGATACGCAGTATTTT. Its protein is CASSLGLGLAGTTDTQYF.

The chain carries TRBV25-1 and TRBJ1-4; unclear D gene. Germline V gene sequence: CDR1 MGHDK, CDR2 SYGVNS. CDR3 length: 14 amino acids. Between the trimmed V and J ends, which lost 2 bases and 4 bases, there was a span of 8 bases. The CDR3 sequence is CASSEQDYNEKLFF. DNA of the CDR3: TGTGCCAGCAGTGAACAGGACTATAATGAAAAACTGTTTTTT.

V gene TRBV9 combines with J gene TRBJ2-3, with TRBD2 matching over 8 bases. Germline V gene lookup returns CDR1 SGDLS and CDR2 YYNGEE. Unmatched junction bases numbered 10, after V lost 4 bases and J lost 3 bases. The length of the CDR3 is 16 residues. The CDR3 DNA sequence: TGTGCCAGCAGCCTGATCACTAGCGGTGCGACAGATACGCAGTATTTT. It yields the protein CASSLITSGATDTQYF.

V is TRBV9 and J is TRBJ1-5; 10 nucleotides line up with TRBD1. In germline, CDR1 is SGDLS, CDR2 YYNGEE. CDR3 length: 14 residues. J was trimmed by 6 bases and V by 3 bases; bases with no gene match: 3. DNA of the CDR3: TGTGCCAGCAGCGGCGGGACAGGGGTTCAGCCCCAGCATTTT. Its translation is CASSGGTGVQPQHF. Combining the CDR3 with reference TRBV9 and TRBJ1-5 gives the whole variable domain DSGVTQTPKHLITATGQRVTLRCSPRSGDLSVYWYQQSLDQGLQFLIQYYNGEERAKGNILERFSAQQFPDLHSELNLSSLELGDSALYFCASSGGTGVQPQHFGDGTRLSIL.

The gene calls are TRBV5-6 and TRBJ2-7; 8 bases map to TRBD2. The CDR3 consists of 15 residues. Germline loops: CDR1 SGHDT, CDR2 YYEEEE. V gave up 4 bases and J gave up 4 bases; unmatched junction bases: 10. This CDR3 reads CASSLSGLVHYEQYF. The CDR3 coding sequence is TGTGCCAGCAGCCTGTCGGGACTAGTTCATTACGAGCAGTACTTC. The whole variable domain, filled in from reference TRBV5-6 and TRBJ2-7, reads DAGVTQSPTHLIKTRGQQVTLRCSPKSGHDTVSWYQQALGQGPQFIFQYYEEEERQRGNFPDRFSGHQFPNYSSELNVNALLLGDSALYLCASSLSGLVHYEQYFGPGTRLTVT.

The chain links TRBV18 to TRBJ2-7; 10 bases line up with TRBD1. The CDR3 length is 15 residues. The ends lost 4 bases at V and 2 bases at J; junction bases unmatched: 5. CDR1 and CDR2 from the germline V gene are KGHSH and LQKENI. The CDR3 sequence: CASSQTGTGAYEQYF. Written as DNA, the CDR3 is TGTGCCAGCTCACAGACCGGGACAGGGGCCTACGAGCAGTACTTC.

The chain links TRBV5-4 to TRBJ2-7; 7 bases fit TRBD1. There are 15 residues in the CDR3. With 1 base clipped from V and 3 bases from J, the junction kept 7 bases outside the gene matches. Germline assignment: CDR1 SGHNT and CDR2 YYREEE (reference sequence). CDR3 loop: CASSLTEDRIYEQYF. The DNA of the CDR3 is TGTGCCAGCAGCTTGACTGAGGACAGGATCTACGAGCAGTACTTC.

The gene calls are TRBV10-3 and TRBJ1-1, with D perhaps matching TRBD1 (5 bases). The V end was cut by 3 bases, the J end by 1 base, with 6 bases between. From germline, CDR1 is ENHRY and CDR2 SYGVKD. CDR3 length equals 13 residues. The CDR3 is CAISERGNTEAFF. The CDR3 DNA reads TGTGCCATCAGTGAAAGGGGGAACACTGAAGCTTTCTTT.